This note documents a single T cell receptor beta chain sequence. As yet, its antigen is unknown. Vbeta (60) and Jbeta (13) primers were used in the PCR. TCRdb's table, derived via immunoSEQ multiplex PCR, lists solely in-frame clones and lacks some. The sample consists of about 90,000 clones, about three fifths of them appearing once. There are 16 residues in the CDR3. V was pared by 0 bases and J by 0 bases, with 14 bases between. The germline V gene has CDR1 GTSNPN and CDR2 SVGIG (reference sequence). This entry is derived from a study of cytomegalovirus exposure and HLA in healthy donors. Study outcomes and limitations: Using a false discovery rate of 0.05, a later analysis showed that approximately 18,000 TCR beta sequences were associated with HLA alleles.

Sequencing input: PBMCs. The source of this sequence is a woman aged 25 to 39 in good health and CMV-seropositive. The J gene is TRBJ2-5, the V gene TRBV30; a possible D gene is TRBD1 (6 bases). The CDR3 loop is CAWSVSGTPYQETQYF. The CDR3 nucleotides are TGTGCCTGGAGTGTATCCGGGACACCGTACCAAGAGACCCAGTACTTC.